Following are 21 T cell receptor beta chains from one sample sequenced in a study of cytomegalovirus exposure and HLA in healthy donors. PCR was performed using 60 Vbeta and 13 Jbeta primers. Profiling relied on immunoSEQ multiplex PCR, and the TCRdb table lists in-frame clones only, not all of them. The table shows roughly 150,000 clones, with roughly 80% occurring only once. The sequenced sample was PBMCs. Receptor source: a man aged 30 to 45 in good health and CMV-seronegative.

The chain combines TRBV4-1 with TRBJ2-2, with a weak D call TRBD2 (6 bases). The CDR3 loop spans 15 amino acids. V lost 2 bases, J lost 0 bases, and 7 bases lay in between. The V gene's germline CDR1 is MGHRA and CDR2 YSYEKL. Written as DNA, the CDR3 is TGCGCCAGCAGCCAACCGGGGGCGAACACCGGGGAGCTGTTTTTT. This translates into CASSQPGANTGELFF.

As regards this clone: Other DNA variants within this sample encode the same CDR3. The DNA of the CDR3 is TGCGCCAGCAGCTTCCCGGGAGAGGACACGCAGTATTTT. This translates into CASSFPGEDTQYF. The chain has TRBV5-1 and TRBJ2-3, with D possibly matching TRBD2 (6 bases). The CDR3 is 13 residues long. Per the germline V gene, CDR1 is SGHRS and CDR2 is YFSETQ. Deletions cut 2 bases from V and 9 bases from J, with 13 bases between.

This rearrangement joins TRBV6-5 to TRBJ2-1; 7 positions agree with TRBD2. The V segment lost 7 bases and the J segment 5 bases; nucleotides outside the gene matches: 8. This CDR3 has 14 residues. Germline V gene data show CDR1 as MNHEY and CDR2 as SVGAGI. Here the CDR3 reads CASTGTTSHNEQFF. The CDR3 coding sequence is TGTGCCAGCACCGGTACGACTAGCCACAATGAGCAGTTCTTC.

This clone occurred a few times. The chain carries TRBV4-1 and TRBJ2-1; possible D gene TRBD2, 5 bases. The V and J ends lost 5 bases and 3 bases respectively, with 14 bases between them. The CDR3 consists of 15 residues. CDR1 MGHRA and CDR2 YSYEKL come from the germline V gene. CDR3 residues: CASSRSGGDYNEQFF. In nucleotides, the CDR3 is TGCGCCAGCAGCAGAAGCGGCGGAGACTACAATGAGCAGTTCTTC.

The chain combines TRBV7-6 with TRBJ2-2, with TRBD2 matching over 10 bases. Germline-derived CDR1 and CDR2 are SGHVS and FNYEAQ. The CDR3 sequence is 16 residues long. V was clipped by 0 bases and J by 7 bases; unmatched bases: 5. The CDR3 sequence: CASSLARWTSGGELFF. The CDR3 coding sequence is TGTGCCAGCAGCTTAGCGCGGTGGACTAGCGGCGGGGAGCTGTTTTTT.

The genes are TRBV28 and TRBJ1-4, with D hard to call. Germline V gene data show CDR1 as MDHEN and CDR2 as SYDVKM. CDR3 length: 14 amino acids. The V gene lost 5 bases and the J gene lost 7 bases, with 14 bases spanning the gap. CDR3 nucleotide sequence: TGTGCCAGCAGTGAGGGTTGGGAGAGTGAAAAACTGTTTTTT. Translating it yields CASSEGWESEKLFF.

This clone has only one observation. CDR3 nucleotide sequence: TGTGCCAGCAATCTAAGGGCAGGGGGCGCTGGGGCCAACGTCCTGACTTTC. Protein: CASNLRAGGAGANVLTF. The chain is built from TRBV28 and TRBJ2-6; 8 nucleotides agree with TRBD1. V was clipped by 7 bases and J by 2 bases; unmatched bases: 10. Germline V lookup: CDR1 MDHEN, CDR2 SYDVKM. This CDR3 comprises 17 residues.

This clone was counted a few times. This chain's CDR3 is CASSHMDRRYSNQPQHF. The CDR3 bases are TGCGCCAGCAGCCACATGGACAGGCGATATAGCAATCAGCCCCAGCATTTT. The chain uses TRBV4-1 and TRBJ1-5, with 7 bases lining up with TRBD1. Trimming took 3 bases from V and 0 from J; bases not matched to a gene: 8. The CDR3 is 17 residues long. Germline CDR1 reads MGHRA; CDR2 reads YSYEKL.

V usage is TRBV6-1 and J usage is TRBJ2-7; 8 bases agree with TRBD2. The germline V gene has CDR1 MNHNS and CDR2 SASEGT. The CDR3 is made up of 17 amino acids. V lost 2 bases and J lost 3; bases outside the gene matches: 12. The CDR3 nucleotides read TGTGCCAGCAGTGAATTTGGGGCAAGTAGCGGGATCTACGAGCAGTACTTC. Translated: CASSEFGASSGIYEQYF.

The chain has TRBV28 and TRBJ1-5; no clear D. This CDR3 contains 12 residues. V was clipped by 6 bases and J by 11 bases, with 14 bases between them. In germline, CDR1 is MDHEN, CDR2 SYDVKM. The CDR3 spells CASRGPSAAQHF. The CDR3 region has the DNA TGTGCCAGCAGGGGTCCATCAGCGGCCCAGCATTTT.

The J gene is TRBJ2-7, the V gene TRBV30; 11 positions agree with TRBD2. The junction had 2 bases not matched to a gene; V was cut back by 2 bases and J by 2 bases. The CDR3 has 14 residues. Germline V gives CDR1 GTSNPN, CDR2 SVGIG (reference sequence). Here the CDR3 reads CAWSLAGGPYEQYF. The CDR3 DNA reads TGTGCCTGGAGTCTAGCGGGAGGTCCCTACGAGCAGTACTTC.

This clone came up once. The rearrangement joins TRBV7-9 to TRBJ2-2, with TRBD2 matching 9 bases. This CDR3 is 15 amino acids long. V dropped 5 bases and J dropped 4; count of bases not matched to a gene: 5. Germline assignment: CDR1 SEHNR and CDR2 FQNEAQ (reference sequence). The CDR3 region has the DNA TGTGCCAGCAGCCGTAGCGGGAGTGGCACCGGGGAGCTGTTTTTT. It specifies CASSRSGSGTGELFF.

The chain is built from TRBV29-1 and TRBJ2-1, with 9 bases that match TRBD2. This CDR3 spans 15 amino acids. J was trimmed by 1 base and V by 7 bases; bases with no gene match: 8. CDR1 SQVTM and CDR2 ANQGSEA come from the germline V gene. CDR3 in amino acids: CSGEASGTSYNEQFF. The CDR3 DNA reads TGCAGCGGAGAAGCTAGCGGGACATCCTACAATGAGCAGTTCTTC.

The V call is TRBV6-1, the J call TRBJ2-7, with 9 bases that match TRBD2. V lost 1 base, J lost 2 bases, and 3 bases stayed unmatched. The germline CDR1 and CDR2 sequences are MNHNS and SASEGT. This CDR3 is 15 amino acids long. The CDR3 nucleotides are TGTGCCAGCAGTGAAGAAGCGGGAGGCCCCTACGAGCAGTACTTC. Amino acid sequence: CASSEEAGGPYEQYF.

The CDR3 DNA follows: TGTGCCAGCTCCTTAACCCGACTAGCAGGTACCTACGAGCAGTACTTC. It translates to CASSLTRLAGTYEQYF. The rearrangement joins TRBV27 to TRBJ2-5; 7 bases fit TRBD2. The tail of the sequence fits TRBJ2-7 better, so the J call may be wrong. The V gene's germline CDR1 is MNHEY and CDR2 SMNVEV (reference sequence). CDR3 length: 16 amino acids.

The chain recombines TRBV18 with TRBJ2-7; D possibly corresponds to TRBD1 (6 bases). CDR1 and CDR2 from the germline V gene are KGHSH and LQKENI. This CDR3 contains 17 residues. The germline V and J ends were trimmed by 2 bases and 0 bases, with 17 bases remaining between them. This CDR3 reads CASSPSLGHLSSYEQYF. The CDR3 DNA reads TGTGCCAGCTCACCAAGCTTGGGACACCTAAGCTCCTACGAGCAGTACTTC.

This clone was counted only a few times. The V call is TRBV27, the J call TRBJ1-1; D is ambiguous. CDR1 is MNHEY and CDR2 is SMNVEV in the germline V gene (reference sequence). Trimming took off 6 bases at V and 1 base at J, with 9 bases between the two ends. The CDR3 is 13 amino acids. The CDR3 bases are TGTGCCAGCAGCTACAGATCGAACACTGAAGCTTTCTTT. As protein: CASSYRSNTEAFF.

The CDR3 bases are TGTGCCAGCAGCTTGGGACTAGCGGCTACCTACGAGCAGTACTTC. Its protein product is CASSLGLAATYEQYF. The gene calls are TRBV5-6 and TRBJ2-7, with 9 bases aligning to TRBD2. The CDR3 length is 15 residues. CDR1 and CDR2 (germline): SGHDT, YYEEEE. The V and J ends lost 0 bases and 2 bases, in that order; junction bases with no gene match: 3.

The chain recombines TRBV28 with TRBJ2-5; 7 bases are shared with TRBD2. Losses at the gene ends were 6 bases for V and 4 bases for J; bases not matched to a gene: 26. Per germline, CDR1 MDHEN and CDR2 SYDVKM. This CDR3 contains 20 residues. The CDR3 reads CASSALQLVHLSGGRETQYF. The CDR3 DNA reads as TGTGCCAGCAGCGCCCTACAGCTAGTTCACCTATCGGGAGGCCGAGAGACCCAGTACTTC.

The V call is TRBV5-1, the J call TRBJ2-2; the match to TRBD1 covers 7 bases. The germline CDR1 and CDR2 sequences are SGHRS and YFSETQ. Trimming cost V 4 bases and J 4 bases; bases outside gene matches: 16. CDR3 size: 18 residues. DNA of the CDR3: TGCGCCAGCAGCCACTCCCCCCTGGGCCCAGGGGGCACCGGGGAGCTGTTTTTT. Its translation: CASSHSPLGPGGTGELFF.

This clone was counted a few times. The V call is TRBV13, the J call TRBJ2-1, with 8 bases matching TRBD1. The trim removed 1 base at V and 3 bases at J, leaving 2 bases unmatched. The CDR3 runs to 15 residues. Germline lookup yields CDR1 PRHDT and CDR2 FYEKMQ (reference sequence). CDR3 in DNA: TGTGCCAGCAGCTTAGCAGGGGGCGGCTACAATGAGCAGTTCTTC. Its protein is CASSLAGGGYNEQFF.